One and the same sample provided the 24 T cell receptor beta chains below, sequenced in a study of T cell responses to AZD1222 COVID-19 vaccine. The assay was immunoSEQ multiplex PCR, and TCRdb's table has in-frame clones only and misses some. The table shows over 120,000 clones, with 80% to 95% occurring only once. Sequenced material: peripheral blood, taken 28 days after the second AZD1222 dose. The receptor source for this set is an adult who received the AZD1222 COVID-19 vaccine.

The rearrangement uses TRBV19 and TRBJ2-7; a possible D gene is TRBD2 (6 bases). Trimming pared 5 bases from V and 5 bases from J, leaving 22 bases between. Germline lookup yields CDR1 LNHDA and CDR2 SQIVND (reference sequence). CDR3 length equals 16 residues. The CDR3 nucleotides read TGTGCCAGTAGTCCTGCCCGGGGCAGGGAGGTGGACGAGCAGTACTTC. As protein: CASSPARGREVDEQYF. Combining the CDR3 with reference TRBV19 and TRBJ2-7 gives the whole variable domain DGGITQSPKYLFRKEGQNVTLSCEQNLNHDAMYWYRQDPGQGLRLIYYSQIVNDFQKGDIAEGYSVSREKKESFPLTVTSAQKNPTAFYLCASSPARGREVDEQYFGPGTRLTVT.

The chain combines TRBV7-3 with TRBJ2-2; D is uncertain. The CDR3 runs 12 residues. CDR1 is SGHTA, CDR2 FQGTGA, per germline. V gave up 4 bases and J gave up 4 bases, with 4 bases separating them. The CDR3 DNA sequence: TGTGCCAGCAGCTCGGGCACCGGGGAGCTGTTTTTT. It encodes CASSSGTGELFF.

This clone was counted once. The chain has TRBV28 and TRBJ1-5; D is unresolved. This CDR3 is 15 amino acids long. V lost 6 bases and J 4 bases, leaving 16 bases between the germline ends. Germline V lookup: CDR1 MDHEN, CDR2 SYDVKM. The CDR3 region is CASSFTRVRNQPQHF. CDR3 nucleotides: TGTGCCAGCAGCTTCACAAGGGTTCGGAATCAGCCCCAGCATTTT.

The count of this clone is one. J is TRBJ2-7 and V is TRBV28; 9 positions agree with TRBD2. The V segment lost 6 bases and the J segment 6 bases; nucleotides outside the gene matches: 12. CDR1 is MDHEN, CDR2 SYDVKM, per germline. The CDR3 has 15 residues. The CDR3 bases are TGTGCCAGCAGCCCTCTCCTCGGAGCGGGGGGCGAGCAGTACTTC. It specifies CASSPLLGAGGEQYF.

The V call is TRBV5-1, the J call TRBJ1-2; D gene uncertain. The CDR3 is made up of 15 amino acids. From germline, CDR1 is SGHRS and CDR2 YFSETQ. The ends were cut back, 0 bases at V and 0 bases at J, with 9 bases in the middle. As DNA, the CDR3 is TGCGCCAGCAGCTTGGGCCGGGCAGCTAACTATGGCTACACCTTC. Translation: CASSLGRAANYGYTF.

This clone was seen a few times. The chain has TRBV5-8 and TRBJ1-1; D ambiguous. The V gene's germline CDR1 is SGHTS and CDR2 YDEGEE. The CDR3 has 11 residues. V was cut by 6 bases and J by 1 base, with 4 bases left in between. The chain's CDR3 is CASTQNTEAFF. CDR3 bases: TGTGCCAGCACCCAGAACACTGAAGCTTTCTTT.

This chain links TRBV19 with TRBJ1-1; possible D gene TRBD1, 6 bases. CDR3 length: 14 residues. The ends were cut back, 9 bases at V and 5 bases at J, with 19 bases in the middle. From germline, CDR1 is LNHDA and CDR2 SQIVND (reference sequence). In DNA form, the CDR3 reads TGTGCCAGCATAACGGGGGGGGGCATTACTGAAGCTTTCTTT. Translating it yields CASITGGGITEAFF.

The chain joins TRBV2 to TRBJ2-2; maybe TRBD2 (6 bases). Trimming cost V 5 bases and J 0 bases, with 10 bases left between them. Germline lookup yields CDR1 SNHLY and CDR2 FYNNEI. The CDR3 has 15 residues. The CDR3, as DNA: TGTGCCAGCAGTTACGGGACTTCGAACACCGGGGAGCTGTTTTTT. Protein sequence: CASSYGTSNTGELFF.

This sequence joins TRBV5-1 and TRBJ2-1; weak D call: TRBD1 (6 bases). Germline assignment: CDR1 SGHRS and CDR2 YFSETQ. V lost 3 bases to trimming and J lost 7 bases, with 20 bases between them. This CDR3 contains 16 residues. The CDR3 nucleotides read TGCGCCAGCAGCTCAGGCAGGGGCGCCGGTCGGAATGAGCAGTTCTTC. It yields the protein CASSSGRGAGRNEQFF. The variable domain in full, completed from reference TRBV5-1 and TRBJ2-1, reads KAGVTQTPRYLIKTRGQQVTLSCSPISGHRSVSWYQQTPGQGLQFLFEYFSETQRNKGNFPGRFSGRQFSNSRSEMNVSTLELGDSALYLCASSSGRGAGRNEQFFGPGTRLTVL.

This chain links TRBV12-3 or TRBV12-4 with TRBJ1-4; D might be TRBD1 (5 bases). CDR3 length: 13 amino acids. V lost 3 bases, J lost 8 bases, and 10 bases lay in between. The DNA of the CDR3 is TGTGCCAGCAGTTTTGCCAGGGACGAAAAACTGTTTTTT. Translation gives CASSFARDEKLFF.

The V and J genes are TRBV4-3 and TRBJ2-7; TRBD2 is a possible D gene (6 bases). The CDR3 is 14 residues long. CDR1 LGHNA and CDR2 YSLEER come from the germline V gene. V lost 4 bases and J 4 bases, leaving 14 bases between the germline ends. CDR3 bases: TGCGCCAGCAGCCCAGCCGCGGGAATATACGAGCAGTACTTC. This gives the protein CASSPAAGIYEQYF.

V and J are TRBV18 and TRBJ2-6; a weak D match, TRBD1 (5 bases). This CDR3 spans 15 amino acids. The V and J ends lost 3 bases and 0 bases respectively, with 6 bases between them. Germline CDR1 reads KGHSH; CDR2 reads LQKENI. The CDR3 region has the DNA TGTGCCAGCTCACCCGACAGCTCTGGGGCCAACGTCCTGACTTTC. Translated: CASSPDSSGANVLTF.

V and J are TRBV6-5 and TRBJ2-7; unclear D gene. Looked up from germline, CDR1 is MNHEY and CDR2 is SVGAGI. The germline V and J ends were trimmed by 2 bases and 4 bases, with 3 bases remaining between them. This CDR3 has 11 amino acids. The CDR3 here is CASSYQYEQYF. The CDR3 bases are TGTGCCAGCAGTTACCAGTACGAGCAGTACTTC.

The rearrangement links TRBV28 to TRBJ2-3; perhaps TRBD1 as D (6 bases). The germline V and J ends were trimmed by 6 bases and 1 base, with 20 bases remaining between them. The CDR3 totals 17 residues. The germline CDR1 and CDR2 sequences are MDHEN and SYDVKM. Written as DNA, the CDR3 is TGTGCCAGCAGGAAACTTTACGAAGGGGGACGCACAGATACGCAGTATTTT. Translation: CASRKLYEGGRTDTQYF. Combining the CDR3 with reference TRBV28 and TRBJ2-3 gives the whole variable domain DVKVTQSSRYLVKRTGEKVFLECVQDMDHENMFWYRQDPGLGLRLIYFSYDVKMKEKGDIPEGYSVSREKKERFSLILESASTNQTSMYLCASRKLYEGGRTDTQYFGPGTRLTVL.

The chain is built from TRBV20-1 and TRBJ1-1; unclear D gene. This CDR3 is 11 amino acids long. Trimming stripped 6 bases from V and 10 bases from J, with 15 bases between. Germline CDR1 and CDR2: DFQATT and SNEGSKA (reference sequence). The DNA of the CDR3 is TGCAGTGCCAGACTTCCAAACGGAGCTTTCTTT. This sequence encodes CSARLPNGAFF.

The chain uses TRBV28 and TRBJ1-2; D is unclear. In germline, CDR1 is MDHEN, CDR2 SYDVKM. The CDR3 loop spans 16 amino acids. Trimming removed 5 bases at V and 4 bases at J, with 20 bases between. The CDR3 region is CASSTVGWGKSYGYTF. In DNA form, the CDR3 reads TGTGCCAGCAGTACCGTGGGCTGGGGAAAGTCCTATGGCTACACCTTC.

The count of this clone is one. This chain links TRBV18 with TRBJ1-2; unclear D gene. Germline CDR1 KGHSH, CDR2 LQKENI. This CDR3 is 13 amino acids long. The V and J ends lost 2 bases and 8 bases respectively, with 12 bases between them. In nucleotides, the CDR3 is TGTGCCAGCTCACCAAGTGGGAAGGTGGGCTACACCTTC. It yields the protein CASSPSGKVGYTF.

V is TRBV6-5 and J is TRBJ2-7; TRBD1 aligns across 8 bases. From germline, CDR1 is MNHEY and CDR2 SVGAGI. The trim removed 7 bases at V and 7 bases at J, leaving 15 bases unmatched. This CDR3 contains 15 residues. CDR3 sequence reads: CASTSDRDPFGEQYF. CDR3 DNA sequence: TGTGCCAGCACCTCGGACAGGGACCCCTTCGGGGAGCAGTACTTC.

The V call is TRBV25-1, the J call TRBJ2-5, with D perhaps TRBD2 (5 bases). V lost 1 base, J lost 3 bases, and 12 bases lay in between. CDR3 length: 15 residues. Germline V gene data show CDR1 as MGHDK and CDR2 as SYGVNS. CDR3 in amino acids: CASSEFPAEEETQYF. For the CDR3, the DNA is TGTGCCAGCAGTGAATTCCCAGCGGAGGAAGAGACCCAGTACTTC.

The gene calls are TRBV29-1 and TRBJ2-7, with 7 bases aligning to TRBD1. Per germline, CDR1 SQVTM and CDR2 ANQGSEA. The V gene end was trimmed by 5 bases and the J gene end by 2 bases; junction bases not matched to a gene: 6. The CDR3 has 13 amino acids. The CDR3 nucleotides read TGCAGCGTTCTACAGGGGAAGCCCTACGAGCAGTACTTC. This encodes CSVLQGKPYEQYF.

This sequence joins TRBV24-1 and TRBJ2-7; 10 positions match TRBD1. The CDR3 contains 15 residues. CDR1 is KGHDR, CDR2 SFDVKD, per germline. The ends lost 4 bases at V and 4 bases at J; junction bases unmatched: 6. This CDR3 reads CATSESGTGVYEQYF. The CDR3 nucleotides are TGTGCCACCAGTGAGTCCGGGACAGGGGTTTACGAGCAGTACTTC.

The rearrangement links TRBV27 to TRBJ2-7, with D possibly called TRBD1 or TRBD2 (6 bases each). There are 16 residues in the CDR3. The germline V gene encodes CDR1 MNHEY and CDR2 SMNVEV (reference sequence). V dropped 1 base and J dropped 3 bases, with 16 bases sitting between them. The CDR3: CASSLFGGDTIYEQYF. CDR3 nucleotide sequence: TGTGCCAGCAGTTTATTCGGAGGGGACACGATCTACGAGCAGTACTTC.

The chain combines TRBV30 with TRBJ1-1; tentatively, D is TRBD1 (5 bases). Trimming cost V 4 bases and J 8 bases, with 14 bases left between them. Germline CDR1 GTSNPN, CDR2 SVGIG (reference sequence). CDR3 length: 12 amino acids. CDR3 in amino acids: CAWTRGLLEAFF. Written as DNA, the CDR3 is TGTGCCTGGACAAGGGGTCTGTTGGAAGCTTTCTTT.

The chain has TRBV19 and TRBJ2-1; 7 bases align to TRBD2. Germline CDR1 LNHDA, CDR2 SQIVND (reference sequence). The CDR3 extends over 15 amino acids. V was pared by 4 bases and J by 3 bases, with 6 bases of the junction left unmatched. The CDR3 nucleotides read TGTGCCAGTAGTACCCAGCGGGATAACTACAATGAGCAGTTCTTC. Its protein is CASSTQRDNYNEQFF.